This T cell receptor (beta chain) came from a study of blood T cell repertoires in COVID-19. Study information: The United States, Italy and Spain were the sources of the acute and convalescent COVID-19 samples. T cells, B-cell-depleted T cells, or PBMCs supplied cDNA or gDNA.

V was clipped by 4 bases and J by 6 bases, with 16 bases between them. Germline values: CDR1 LNHDA, CDR2 SQIVND (reference sequence). The CDR3 consists of 14 residues. In the original analysis: From reference gene primer amplification, estimates of nucleated cell counts were derived. Sequencing used immunoSEQ multiplex PCR; TCRdb keeps in-frame clones, though not all of them. Clone size and V and J calls were adopted from that table, with D and trimming inferred from the DNA. Of 80,000 to 95,000 clones in the sample, less than 85% were seen once. This clone was detected a few times. Sequenced input: peripheral blood. The chain is built from TRBV19 and TRBJ2-7; D is possibly TRBD2 (5 bases). This receptor was obtained from an elderly man with acute or convalescent COVID-19. CDR3 coding DNA: TGTGCCAGTAGTAATACACCGGGCCGGGGCGAGCAGTACTTC. It specifies CASSNTPGRGEQYF.